The entry below describes one T cell receptor beta chain. Its antigen is not known. Within the sample, other DNA sequences also encode this same CDR3. The sample is drawn from a study of cytotoxic CD8 clonotypes in ibrutinib-treated CLL. About the study: After median around 5.5 years, roughly 14 stayed in remission, about twelve progressed; responses approximately 24 partial, 2 complete. Response sampling occurred after a median about 12 months of treatment (range 6 to 36).

Profiling relied on immunoSEQ multiplex PCR, and the TCRdb table lists in-frame clones only, not all of them. The sample lists about 50,000 clones, around 53% seen once, with about 31% in the top ten. Study-wide results and limits: Clonality increased at ibrutinib response and stayed stable in sustained remission. At progression, however, it fell back toward baseline.

Genomic DNA in a quantity of around 2 micrograms was derived from cryopreserved PBMCs for TCR beta libraries. Sequences were derived from PBMCs, sampled after 12 months of ibrutinib treatment. The receptor was isolated from a human donor with chronic lymphocytic leukemia.

The CDR3 coding sequence is TGTGCCAGCTCACCTAGCGGGAGCACAGATACGCAGTATTTT. Translated: CASSPSGSTDTQYF. The gene calls are TRBV18 and TRBJ2-3; 7 bases are shared with TRBD2. Germline V gene lookup returns CDR1 KGHSH and CDR2 LQKENI. The CDR3 consists of 14 residues. Unmatched junction bases numbered 0, after V lost 3 bases and J lost 0 bases.